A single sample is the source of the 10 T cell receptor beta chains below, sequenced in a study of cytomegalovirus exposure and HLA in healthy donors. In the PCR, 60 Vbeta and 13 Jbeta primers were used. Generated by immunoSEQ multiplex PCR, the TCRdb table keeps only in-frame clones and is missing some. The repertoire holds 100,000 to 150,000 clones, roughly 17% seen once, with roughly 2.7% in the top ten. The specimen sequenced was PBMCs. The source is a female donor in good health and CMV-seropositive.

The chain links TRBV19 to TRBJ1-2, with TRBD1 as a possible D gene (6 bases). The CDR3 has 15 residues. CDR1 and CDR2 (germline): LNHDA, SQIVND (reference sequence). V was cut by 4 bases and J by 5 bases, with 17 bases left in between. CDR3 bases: TGTGCCAGTAGTACCCCCGGACAGAGGATGTATGGCTACACCTTC. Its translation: CASSTPGQRMYGYTF.

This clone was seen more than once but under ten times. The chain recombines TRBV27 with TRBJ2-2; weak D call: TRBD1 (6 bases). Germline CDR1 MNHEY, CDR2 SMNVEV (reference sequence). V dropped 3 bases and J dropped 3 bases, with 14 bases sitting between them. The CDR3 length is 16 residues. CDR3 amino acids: CASSFIDRLYTGELFF. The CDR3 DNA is TGTGCCAGCAGTTTTATCGACAGGCTTTACACCGGGGAGCTGTTTTTT.

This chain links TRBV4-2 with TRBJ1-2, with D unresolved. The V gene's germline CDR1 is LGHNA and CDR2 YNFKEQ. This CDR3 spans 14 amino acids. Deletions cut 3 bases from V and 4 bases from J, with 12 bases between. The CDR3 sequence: CASSHRSRPYGYTF. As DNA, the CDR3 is TGTGCCAGCAGCCACCGGAGTCGACCCTATGGCTACACCTTC.

The CDR3: CASSTRDSGNTIYF. CDR3 coding DNA: TGTGCCAGCAGCACCAGGGATTCTGGAAACACCATATATTTT. This rearrangement joins TRBV11-2 to TRBJ1-3, with D maybe TRBD1 (5 bases). The CDR3 consists of 14 residues. Germline lookup yields CDR1 SGHAT and CDR2 FQNNGV. Trimming shortened V by 5 bases and J by 1 base, and 9 bases separated the two germline ends.

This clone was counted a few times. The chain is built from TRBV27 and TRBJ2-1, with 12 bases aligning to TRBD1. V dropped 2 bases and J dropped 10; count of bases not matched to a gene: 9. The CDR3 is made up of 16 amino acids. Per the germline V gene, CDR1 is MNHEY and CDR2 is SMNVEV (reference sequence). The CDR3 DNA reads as TGTGCCAGCAGTTTAATTTCGGGACAGGGGGCTGGGGAGCAGTTCTTC. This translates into CASSLISGQGAGEQFF.

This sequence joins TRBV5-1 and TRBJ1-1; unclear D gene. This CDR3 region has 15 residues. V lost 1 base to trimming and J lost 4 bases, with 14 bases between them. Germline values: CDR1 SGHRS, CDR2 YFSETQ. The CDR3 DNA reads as TGCGCCAGCAGCTTGACAACCCAGAAAACCACTGAAGCTTTCTTT. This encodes CASSLTTQKTTEAFF.

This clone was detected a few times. The CDR3 sequence: CASSSGLLTDTQYF. The CDR3 region has the DNA TGTGCCAGCAGCTCGGGACTGCTCACAGATACGCAGTATTTT. This rearrangement joins TRBV7-2 to TRBJ2-3; possibly TRBD2 for D (6 bases). Per germline, CDR1 SGHTA and CDR2 FQGNSA. Trimming shortened V by 4 bases and J by 2 bases, and 10 bases separated the two germline ends. This CDR3 spans 14 amino acids.

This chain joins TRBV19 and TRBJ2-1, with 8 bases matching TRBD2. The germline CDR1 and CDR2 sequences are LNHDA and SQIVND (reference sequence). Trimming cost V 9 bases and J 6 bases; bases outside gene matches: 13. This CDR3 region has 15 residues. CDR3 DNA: TGTGCCAGCGGGAGGGCCAGCTTTATAGTCAATGAGCAGTTCTTC. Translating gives CASGRASFIVNEQFF.

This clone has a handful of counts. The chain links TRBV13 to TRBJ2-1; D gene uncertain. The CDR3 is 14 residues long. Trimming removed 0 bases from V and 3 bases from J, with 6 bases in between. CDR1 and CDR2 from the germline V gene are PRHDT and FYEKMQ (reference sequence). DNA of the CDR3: TGTGCCAGCAGCTTAGGGGGCCACTACAATGAGCAGTTCTTC. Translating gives CASSLGGHYNEQFF.

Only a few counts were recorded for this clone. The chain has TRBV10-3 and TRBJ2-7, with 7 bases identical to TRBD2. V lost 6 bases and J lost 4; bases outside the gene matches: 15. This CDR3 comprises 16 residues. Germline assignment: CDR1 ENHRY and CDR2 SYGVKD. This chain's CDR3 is CAISGTRGSVSYEQYF. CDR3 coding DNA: TGTGCCATCAGCGGAACTCGCGGGAGCGTTTCGTACGAGCAGTACTTC.